This TCR beta chain was found in a study of patients and donors after allogeneic stem cell transplantation. V lost 4 bases and J lost 4, with 11 bases in between. This CDR3 contains 13 residues. Germline CDR1 SNHLY, CDR2 FYNNEI. This clonotype has at least ten counts. One entry per CDR3 protein, called by TCRdb with MiXCR from the RT-PCR reads. The data show about 87,000 distinct CDR3 sequences, approximately 5.2% seen once. The sequence came from a human donor who was either an allogeneic HSCT recipient or a stem cell or donor lymphocyte infusion donor (not recorded which). It is not recorded whose cells these are; they may come from a transplant donor. The V and J genes are TRBV2 and TRBJ2-7; maybe TRBD2 (6 bases). Sequencing used blood, either unsorted or a sorted T cell fraction (not recorded which). This chain's CDR3 is CASSGLGRYEQYF. CDR3 nucleotide sequence: TGTGCCAGCAGTGGGTTAGGGAGGTACGAGCAGTACTTC.